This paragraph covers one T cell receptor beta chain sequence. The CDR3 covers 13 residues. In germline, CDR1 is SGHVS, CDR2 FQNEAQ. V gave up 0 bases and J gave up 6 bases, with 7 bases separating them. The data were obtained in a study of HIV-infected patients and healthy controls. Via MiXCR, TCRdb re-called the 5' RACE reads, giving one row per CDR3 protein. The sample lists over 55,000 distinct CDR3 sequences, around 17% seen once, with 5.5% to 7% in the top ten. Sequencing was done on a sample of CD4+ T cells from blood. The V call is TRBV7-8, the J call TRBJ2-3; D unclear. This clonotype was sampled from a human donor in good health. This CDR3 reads CASSLAIPDTQYF. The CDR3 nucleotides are TGTGCCAGCAGCTTAGCGATCCCTGATACGCAGTATTTT.